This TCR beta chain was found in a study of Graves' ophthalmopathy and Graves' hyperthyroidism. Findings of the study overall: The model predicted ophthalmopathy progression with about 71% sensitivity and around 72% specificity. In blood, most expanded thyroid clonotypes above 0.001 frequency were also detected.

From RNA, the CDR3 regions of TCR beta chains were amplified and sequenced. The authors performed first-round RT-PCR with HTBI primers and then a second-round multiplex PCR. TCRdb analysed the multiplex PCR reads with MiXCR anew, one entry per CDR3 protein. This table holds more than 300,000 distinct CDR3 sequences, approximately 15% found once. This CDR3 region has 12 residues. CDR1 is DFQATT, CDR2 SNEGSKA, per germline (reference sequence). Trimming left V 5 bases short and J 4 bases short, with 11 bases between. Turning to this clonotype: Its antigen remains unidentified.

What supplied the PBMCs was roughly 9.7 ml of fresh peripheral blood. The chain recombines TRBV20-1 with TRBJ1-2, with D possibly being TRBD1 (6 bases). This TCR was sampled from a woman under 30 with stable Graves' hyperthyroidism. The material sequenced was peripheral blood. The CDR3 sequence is CSAQGYGYGYTF. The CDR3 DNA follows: TGCAGTGCTCAGGGGTACGGCTATGGCTACACCTTC.